One and the same sample provided the 12 T cell receptor beta chains below, sequenced in a study of blood T cell repertoires in COVID-19. The table came from immunoSEQ multiplex PCR; TCRdb's copy has only in-frame clones and leaves some out. Of roughly 360,000 clones listed, around 83% are singletons. Sequencing used PBMCs or T cells enriched from blood (not recorded which). The receptors stem from a woman between 45 and 65 years old who had recovered from COVID-19.

V gene TRBV5-8 combines with J gene TRBJ2-5; 11 bases agree with TRBD2. The CDR3 extends over 15 amino acids. CDR1 and CDR2 from the germline V gene are SGHTS and YDEGEE. Trimming cost V 5 bases and J 5 bases; bases outside gene matches: 8. The DNA for the CDR3 is TGTGCCAGCAGTTTACTAGCGGGGGAGAGGGAGACCCAGTACTTC. It translates to CASSLLAGERETQYF.

This clone occurred once. V and J are TRBV4-3 and TRBJ2-1; 7 nucleotides agree with TRBD2. Germline assignment: CDR1 LGHNA and CDR2 YSLEER. The V and J ends lost 0 bases and 15 bases, in that order; junction bases with no gene match: 5. This CDR3 region has 12 residues. Here the CDR3 DNA reads TGCGCCAGCAGCCAAGATCGGACTAGAAGGTTCTTC. This encodes CASSQDRTRRFF.

This clone occurred a few times. The chain carries TRBV4-2 and TRBJ1-2, with TRBD1 as a possible D gene (5 bases). Trimming left V 0 bases short and J 5 bases short, with 16 bases between. Germline assignment: CDR1 LGHNA and CDR2 YNFKEQ. This CDR3 region has 16 residues. CDR3 DNA sequence: TGTGCCAGCAGCCAAGATTTTGGCAGGGAAGGGTATGGCTACACCTTC. This codes for CASSQDFGREGYGYTF.

This clone was seen a single time. The rearrangement uses TRBV11-2 and TRBJ2-1; the match to TRBD1 covers 8 bases. This CDR3 spans 15 amino acids. Germline V gene data show CDR1 as SGHAT and CDR2 as FQNNGV. V lost 2 bases and J lost 7; bases outside the gene matches: 7. For the CDR3, the DNA is TGTGCCAGCAGCTTACGGCAGGGGGCGAGGAATGAGCAGTTCTTC. Amino acid sequence: CASSLRQGARNEQFF.

V gene TRBV19 combines with J gene TRBJ1-5; TRBD1 aligns across 10 bases. Germline V CDR1 and CDR2: LNHDA, SQIVND (reference sequence). The CDR3 is 19 amino acids. Trimming took 4 bases from V and 9 from J; bases not matched to a gene: 21. The CDR3 DNA reads TGTGCCAGTAGTACGGCGAGTACCTCCATCGGGACAGGGGTTCGGCCCCAGCATTTT. Its translation: CASSTASTSIGTGVRPQHF.

V and J are TRBV5-4 and TRBJ1-3; D might be TRBD1 (5 bases). This CDR3 contains 13 residues. V was clipped by 2 bases and J by 6 bases, with 9 bases between them. Germline V gene lookup returns CDR1 SGHNT and CDR2 YYREEE (reference sequence). The CDR3 here is CASSFPGENTIYF. The CDR3 DNA reads TGTGCCAGCAGCTTTCCGGGGGAAAACACCATATATTTT. Filled out from reference TRBV5-4 and TRBJ1-3, the complete variable domain reads ETGVTQSPTHLIKTRGQQVTLRCSSQSGHNTVSWYQQALGQGPQFIFQYYREEENGRGNFPPRFSGLQFPNYSSELNVNALELDDSALYLCASSFPGENTIYFGEGSWLTVV.

The V and J genes are TRBV7-9 and TRBJ2-2; TRBD1 aligns across 11 bases. This CDR3 contains 17 residues. Germline V lookup: CDR1 SEHNR, CDR2 FQNEAQ (reference sequence). Unmatched junction bases numbered 11, after V lost 5 bases and J lost 6 bases. The CDR3 nucleotides are TGTGCCAGCAGCGAGCCCTGGACAGGGGGCTTTGCCGGGGAGCTGTTTTTT. Its protein product is CASSEPWTGGFAGELFF.

The chain links TRBV7-2 to TRBJ2-3, with TRBD2 matching over 8 bases. The CDR3 is made up of 15 amino acids. V lost 6 bases, J lost 5 bases, and 10 bases stayed unmatched. Germline loops: CDR1 SGHTA, CDR2 FQGNSA. The CDR3 nucleotides read TGTGCCAGCAGGCCCCGGGGGGGCTTGGGAGATACGCAGTATTTT. Translating gives CASRPRGGLGDTQYF.

This rearrangement joins TRBV9 to TRBJ2-5; 8 positions match TRBD2. J lost 5 bases, V lost 2 bases, and 8 bases had no gene match. CDR1 is SGDLS and CDR2 is YYNGEE in the germline V gene. The CDR3 is 15 residues long. Written as DNA, the CDR3 is TGTGCCAGCAGCGTGCTTCGGGGGGGCGGTGAGACCCAGTACTTC. As protein: CASSVLRGGGETQYF.

The V call is TRBV5-4, the J call TRBJ1-3; 11 positions match TRBD1. V lost 5 bases, J lost 2 bases, and 3 bases stayed unmatched. This CDR3 is built from 15 residues. CDR1 is SGHNT and CDR2 is YYREEE in the germline V gene (reference sequence). The CDR3 protein is CASRADRGPGNTIYF. The DNA for the CDR3 is TGTGCCAGCAGGGCGGACAGGGGGCCTGGAAACACCATATATTTT.

This clone was detected only once. This rearrangement joins TRBV5-4 to TRBJ2-5; the match to TRBD2 covers 12 bases. From germline, CDR1 is SGHNT and CDR2 YYREEE (reference sequence). The CDR3 totals 15 residues. With 2 bases clipped from V and 5 bases from J, the junction kept 4 bases outside the gene matches. CDR3 bases: TGTGCCAGCAGCTTAAGGACTAGCGGGGTGGAGACCCAGTACTTC. Amino acid sequence: CASSLRTSGVETQYF. The variable domain in full, completed from reference TRBV5-4 and TRBJ2-5, reads ETGVTQSPTHLIKTRGQQVTLRCSSQSGHNTVSWYQQALGQGPQFIFQYYREEENGRGNFPPRFSGLQFPNYSSELNVNALELDDSALYLCASSLRTSGVETQYFGPGTRLLVL.

This chain uses TRBV21-1 with TRBJ2-7; the table gives TRBD2 as D, unverified against the DNA. TRBV21-1 is a known pseudogene. The CDR3 extends over 17 amino acids. For the CDR3, the DNA is TGTGCCAGCTCAACGGAGGGCGCGACTAGCGGGGGGGCGGAGCAGTACTTC. This sequence encodes CASSTEGATSGGAEQYF.